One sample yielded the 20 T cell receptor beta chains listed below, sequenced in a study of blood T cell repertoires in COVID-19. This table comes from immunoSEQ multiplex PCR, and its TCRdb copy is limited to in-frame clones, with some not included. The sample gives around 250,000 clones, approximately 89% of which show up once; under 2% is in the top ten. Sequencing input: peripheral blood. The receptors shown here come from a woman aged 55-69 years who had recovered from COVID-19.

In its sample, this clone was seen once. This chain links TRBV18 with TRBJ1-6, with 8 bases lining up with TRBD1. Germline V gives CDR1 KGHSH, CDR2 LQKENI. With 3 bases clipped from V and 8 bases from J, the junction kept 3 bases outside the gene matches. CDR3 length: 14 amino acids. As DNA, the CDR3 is TGTGCCAGCTCACCGGACAGGGTTCATTCACCCCTCCACTTT. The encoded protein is CASSPDRVHSPLHF.

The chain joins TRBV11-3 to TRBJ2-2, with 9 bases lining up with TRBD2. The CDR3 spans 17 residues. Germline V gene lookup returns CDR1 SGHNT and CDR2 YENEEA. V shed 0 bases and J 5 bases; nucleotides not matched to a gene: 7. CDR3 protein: CASSLDRSRGGTGELFF. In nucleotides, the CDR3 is TGTGCCAGCAGCTTAGATCGTTCGCGGGGGGGAACCGGGGAGCTGTTTTTT.

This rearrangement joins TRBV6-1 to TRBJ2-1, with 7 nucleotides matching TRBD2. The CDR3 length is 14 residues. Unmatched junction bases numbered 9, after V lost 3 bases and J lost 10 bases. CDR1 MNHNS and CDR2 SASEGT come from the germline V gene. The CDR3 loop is CASSETGGVTEQFF. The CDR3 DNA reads TGTGCCAGCAGTGAGACTGGGGGGGTTACCGAGCAGTTCTTC.

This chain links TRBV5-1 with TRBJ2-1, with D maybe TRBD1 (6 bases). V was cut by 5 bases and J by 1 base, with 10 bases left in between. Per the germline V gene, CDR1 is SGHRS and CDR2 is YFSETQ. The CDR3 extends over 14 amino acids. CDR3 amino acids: CASRWDMSYNEQFF. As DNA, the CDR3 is TGCGCCAGCAGGTGGGACATGTCCTACAATGAGCAGTTCTTC.

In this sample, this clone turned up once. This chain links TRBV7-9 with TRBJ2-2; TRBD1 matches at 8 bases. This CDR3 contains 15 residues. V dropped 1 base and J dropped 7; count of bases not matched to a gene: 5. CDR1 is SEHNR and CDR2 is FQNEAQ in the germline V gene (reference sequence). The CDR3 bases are TGTGCCAGCAGCTTAGGGGACAGGCGGTTCGGGGAGCTGTTTTTT. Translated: CASSLGDRRFGELFF.

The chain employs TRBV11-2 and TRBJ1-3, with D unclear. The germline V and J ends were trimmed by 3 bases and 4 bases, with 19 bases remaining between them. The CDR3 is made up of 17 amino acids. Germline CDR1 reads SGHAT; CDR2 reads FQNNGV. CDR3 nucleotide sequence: TGTGCCAGCAGCTTTCTTGGTTTACGGTTTTCGGGAAACACCATATATTTT. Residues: CASSFLGLRFSGNTIYF. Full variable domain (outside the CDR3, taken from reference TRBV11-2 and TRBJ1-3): EAGVAQSPRYKIIEKRQSVAFWCNPISGHATLYWYQQILGQGPKLLIQFQNNGVVDDSQLPKDRFSAERLKGVDSTLKIQPAKLEDSAVYLCASSFLGLRFSGNTIYFGEGSWLTVV.

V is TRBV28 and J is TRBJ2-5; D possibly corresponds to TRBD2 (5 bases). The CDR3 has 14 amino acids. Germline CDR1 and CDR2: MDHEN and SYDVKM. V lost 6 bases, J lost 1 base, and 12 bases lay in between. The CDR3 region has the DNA TGTGCCAGCAGGAAGACCGGGGTCCAAGAGACCCAGTACTTC. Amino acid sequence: CASRKTGVQETQYF.

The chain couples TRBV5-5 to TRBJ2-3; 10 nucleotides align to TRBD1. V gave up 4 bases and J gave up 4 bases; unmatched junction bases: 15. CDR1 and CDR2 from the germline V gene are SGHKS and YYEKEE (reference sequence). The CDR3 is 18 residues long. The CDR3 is CASSTTGTGALFADTQYF. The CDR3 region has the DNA TGTGCCAGCAGCACGACCGGGACAGGGGCCTTATTCGCAGATACGCAGTATTTT.

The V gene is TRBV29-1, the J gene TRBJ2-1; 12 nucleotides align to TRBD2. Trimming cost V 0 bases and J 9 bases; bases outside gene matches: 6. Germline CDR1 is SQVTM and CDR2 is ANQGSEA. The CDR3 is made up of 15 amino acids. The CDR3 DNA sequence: TGCAGCGTTGAAGATGGTATACTAGCGGGGGGTGAGCAGTTCTTC. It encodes CSVEDGILAGGEQFF.

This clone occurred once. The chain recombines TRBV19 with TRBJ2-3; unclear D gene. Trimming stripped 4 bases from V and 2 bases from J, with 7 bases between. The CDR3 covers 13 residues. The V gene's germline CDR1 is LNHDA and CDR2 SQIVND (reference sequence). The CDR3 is CASSTDNTDTQYF. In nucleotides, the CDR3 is TGTGCCAGTAGTACAGACAACACAGATACGCAGTATTTT.

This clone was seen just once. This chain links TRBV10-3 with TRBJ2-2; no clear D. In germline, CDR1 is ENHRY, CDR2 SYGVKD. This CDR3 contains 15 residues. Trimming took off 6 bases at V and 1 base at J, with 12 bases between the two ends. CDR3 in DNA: TGTGCCATCAGAGCCGGGTCTGTGAACACCGGGGAGCTGTTTTTT. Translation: CAIRAGSVNTGELFF.

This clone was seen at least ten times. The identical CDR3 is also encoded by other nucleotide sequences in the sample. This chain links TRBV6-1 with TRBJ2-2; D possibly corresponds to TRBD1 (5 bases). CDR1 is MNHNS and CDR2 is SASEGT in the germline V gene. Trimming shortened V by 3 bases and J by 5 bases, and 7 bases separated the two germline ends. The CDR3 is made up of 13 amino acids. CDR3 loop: CASSDRATGELFF. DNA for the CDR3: TGTGCCAGCAGTGACAGGGCGACCGGGGAGCTGTTTTTT.

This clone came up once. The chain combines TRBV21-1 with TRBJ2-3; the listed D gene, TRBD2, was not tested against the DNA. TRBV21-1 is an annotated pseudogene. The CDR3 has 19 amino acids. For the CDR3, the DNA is TGTGCCAGTGAATCCCGGCAGCTAGCGGGGGACCCTCGCACAGATACGCAGTATTTT. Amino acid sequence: CASESRQLAGDPRTDTQYF.

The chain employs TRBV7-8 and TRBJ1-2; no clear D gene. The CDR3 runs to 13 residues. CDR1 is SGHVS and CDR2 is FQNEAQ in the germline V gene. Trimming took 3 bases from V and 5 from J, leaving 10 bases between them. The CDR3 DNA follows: TGTGCCAGCAGCTTGGGTCCGGGGTATGGCTACACCTTC. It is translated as CASSLGPGYGYTF. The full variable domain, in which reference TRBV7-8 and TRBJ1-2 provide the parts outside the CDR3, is GAGVSQSPRYKVAKRGQDVALRCDPISGHVSLFWYQQALGQGPEFLTYFQNEAQLDKSGLPSDRFFAERPEGSVSTLKIQRTQQEDSAVYLCASSLGPGYGYTFGSGTRLTVV.

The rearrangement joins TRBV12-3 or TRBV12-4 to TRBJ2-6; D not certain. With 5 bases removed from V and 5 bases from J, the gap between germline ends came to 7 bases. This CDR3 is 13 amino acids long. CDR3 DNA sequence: TGTGCCAGCAGTCTCTATCGGGCCAACGTCCTGACTTTC. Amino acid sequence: CASSLYRANVLTF.

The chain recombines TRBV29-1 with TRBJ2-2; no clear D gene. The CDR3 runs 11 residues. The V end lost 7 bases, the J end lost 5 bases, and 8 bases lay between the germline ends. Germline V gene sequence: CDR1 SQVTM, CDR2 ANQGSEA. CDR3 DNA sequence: TGCAGCGGCGGTAGGACCGGGGAGCTGTTTTTT. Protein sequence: CSGGRTGELFF.

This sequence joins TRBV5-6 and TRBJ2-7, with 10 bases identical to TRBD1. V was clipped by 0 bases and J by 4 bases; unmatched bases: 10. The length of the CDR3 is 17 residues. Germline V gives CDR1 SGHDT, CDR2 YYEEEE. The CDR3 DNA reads TGTGCCAGCAGCTTGGGGACAGGGGGAAACTCCTTTTACGAGCAGTACTTC. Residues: CASSLGTGGNSFYEQYF.

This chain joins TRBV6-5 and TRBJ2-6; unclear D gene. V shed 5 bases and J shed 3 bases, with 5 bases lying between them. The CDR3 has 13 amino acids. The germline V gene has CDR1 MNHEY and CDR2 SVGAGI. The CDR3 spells CASSPIGANVLTF. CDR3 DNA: TGTGCCAGCAGTCCAATTGGGGCCAACGTCCTGACTTTC.

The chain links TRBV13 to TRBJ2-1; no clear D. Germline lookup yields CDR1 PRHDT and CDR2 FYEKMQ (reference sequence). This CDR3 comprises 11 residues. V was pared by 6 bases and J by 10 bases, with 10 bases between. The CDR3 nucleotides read TGTGCCAGCAGAGCCACTCGGGAGCAGTTCTTC. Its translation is CASRATREQFF.

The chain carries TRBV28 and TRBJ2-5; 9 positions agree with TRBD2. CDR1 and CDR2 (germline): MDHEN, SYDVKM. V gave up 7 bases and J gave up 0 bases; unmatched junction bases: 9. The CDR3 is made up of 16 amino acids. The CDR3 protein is CASTERGAGYQETQYF. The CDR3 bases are TGTGCCAGCACAGAGCGGGGGGCGGGGTACCAAGAGACCCAGTACTTC.